A selection of T cell receptor beta chains follows, all from one sample in a study of post-analysis software for immune sequencing data. MiXCR was run by TCRdb on the PCR reads, yielding one entry per CDR3 protein. The sample consists of hundreds of thousands of distinct CDR3 sequences, 53% of them appearing once. The sample consisted of blood. These receptors were obtained from a girl aged 10 to 17 with multiple sclerosis. The CDR3 runs from the conserved cysteine through the conserved F or W. The order of the fields is J gene, V gene, D gene, clone size, CDR3 DNA, CDR3 protein. A D gene is named only where the DNA matches it firmly. The size field is filled for only some rows; it gives once, few, many or a size class.

j_call: TRBJ2-5
v_call: TRBV4-1
d_call: TRBD2
clone_size: once
cdr3_nt: TGCGCCAGCAGCCAAGAGGGGCTAGCGGGGGTCCACTACGAGCGGTACTTC
cdr3_aa: CASSQEGLAGVHYERYF

j_call: TRBJ2-3
v_call: TRBV4-1
d_call: TRBD2
clone_size: -
cdr3_nt: TGCGCCAGCAGCCAAGAATGGAGCGGGGGGAACCCGATGAGCACAGATACGCAGTATTTT
cdr3_aa: CASSQEWSGGNPMSTDTQYF

j_call: TRBJ2-5
v_call: TRBV28
d_call: TRBD1
clone_size: -
cdr3_nt: TGTGCCAGCAGTAGAAGGGACAGGGGACAGGAGACCCAGTACTTC
cdr3_aa: CASSRRDRGQETQYF

j_call: TRBJ1-1
v_call: TRBV5-1
d_call: -
clone_size: -
cdr3_nt: TGCGCCAGCAGCCTCTTGACCCGGCGGGGAGGCACTGAAGCTTTCTTT
cdr3_aa: CASSLLTRRGGTEAFF

j_call: TRBJ2-4
v_call: TRBV5-1
d_call: TRBD2
clone_size: few
cdr3_nt: TGCGCCAGCAGCTTGGGGGGGACTAGCGGAAACATTCAGTACTTC
cdr3_aa: CASSLGGTSGNIQYF

j_call: TRBJ1-6
v_call: TRBV29-1
d_call: -
clone_size: -
cdr3_nt: TGCAGCGTTGAAGATAGGCCCGATCCACCCCTCCACTTT
cdr3_aa: CSVEDRPDPPLHF

j_call: TRBJ1-5
v_call: TRBV15
d_call: -
clone_size: -
cdr3_nt: TGTGCCACCTCCTCGGACGGTCGTAATCAGCCCCAGCATTTT
cdr3_aa: CATSSDGRNQPQHF

j_call: TRBJ2-7
v_call: TRBV7-2
d_call: -
clone_size: -
cdr3_nt: TGTGCCAGCAGCTTAGCTGGCGATAGGTACAATGAGCAGTACTTC
cdr3_aa: CASSLAGDRYNEQYF

j_call: TRBJ2-3
v_call: TRBV6-6
d_call: -
clone_size: -
cdr3_nt: TGTGGCACCACACCGCTAGGAAACACAGATACGCAGTATTTT
cdr3_aa: CGTTPLGNTDTQYF

j_call: TRBJ2-5
v_call: TRBV9
d_call: TRBD2
clone_size: few
cdr3_nt: TGTGCCAGCAGCTCTGGATCGGGGCGGGGGCAAGAGACCCAGTACTTC
cdr3_aa: CASSSGSGRGQETQYF

j_call: TRBJ1-1
v_call: TRBV29-1
d_call: -
clone_size: -
cdr3_nt: TGCAGCGTTGGCGGTCGGGCGACGAACACTGAAGCTTTCTTT
cdr3_aa: CSVGGRATNTEAFF

j_call: TRBJ1-2
v_call: TRBV25-1
d_call: -
clone_size: few
cdr3_nt: TGTGCCAGCAGTGATCCAGGGAGCTATGGCTACACCTTC
cdr3_aa: CASSDPGSYGYTF

j_call: TRBJ2-5
v_call: TRBV18
d_call: -
clone_size: -
cdr3_nt: TGTGCCAGCTCACCTCTGAGTGGCAGGGAGGAAGAGACCCAGTACTTC
cdr3_aa: CASSPLSGREEETQYF

j_call: TRBJ2-1
v_call: TRBV28
d_call: TRBD2
clone_size: -
cdr3_nt: TGTGCCAGCAGTCCGTCCACTAGCGGAGGCTCCTACAATGAGCAGTTCTTC
cdr3_aa: CASSPSTSGGSYNEQFF

j_call: TRBJ1-5
v_call: TRBV6-6
d_call: -
clone_size: -
cdr3_nt: TGTGCCAGCAGTTACCAGGGGCAGCCCCAGCATTTT
cdr3_aa: CASSYQGQPQHF